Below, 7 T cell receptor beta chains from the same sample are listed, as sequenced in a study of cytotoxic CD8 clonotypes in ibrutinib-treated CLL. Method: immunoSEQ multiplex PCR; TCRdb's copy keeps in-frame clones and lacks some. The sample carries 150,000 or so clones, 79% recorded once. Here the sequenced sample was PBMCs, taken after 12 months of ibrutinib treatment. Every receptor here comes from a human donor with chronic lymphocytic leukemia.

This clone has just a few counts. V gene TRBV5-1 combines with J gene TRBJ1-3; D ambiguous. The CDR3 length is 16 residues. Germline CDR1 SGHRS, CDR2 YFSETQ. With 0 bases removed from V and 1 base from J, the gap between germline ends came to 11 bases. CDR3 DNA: TGCGCCAGCAGCTTGGCCGGGGAATCATCTGGAAACACCATATATTTT. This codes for CASSLAGESSGNTIYF.

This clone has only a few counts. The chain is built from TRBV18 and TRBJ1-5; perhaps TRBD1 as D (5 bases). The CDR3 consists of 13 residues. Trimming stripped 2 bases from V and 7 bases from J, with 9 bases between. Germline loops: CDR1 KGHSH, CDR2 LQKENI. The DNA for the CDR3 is TGTGCCAGCTCACCAAAAGGGGCCCAGCCCCAGCATTTT. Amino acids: CASSPKGAQPQHF.

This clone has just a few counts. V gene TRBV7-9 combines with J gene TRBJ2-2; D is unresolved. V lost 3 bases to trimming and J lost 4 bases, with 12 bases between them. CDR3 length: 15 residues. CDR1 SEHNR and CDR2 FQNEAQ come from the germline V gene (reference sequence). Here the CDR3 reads CASSFFQTLTGELFF. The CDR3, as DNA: TGTGCCAGCAGCTTTTTCCAGACTCTCACCGGGGAGCTGTTTTTT.

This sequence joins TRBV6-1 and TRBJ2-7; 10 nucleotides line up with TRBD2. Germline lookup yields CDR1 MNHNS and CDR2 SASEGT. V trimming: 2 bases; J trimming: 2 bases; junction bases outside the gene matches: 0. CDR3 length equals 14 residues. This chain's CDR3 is CASSELAGAYEQYF. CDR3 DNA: TGTGCCAGCAGTGAACTAGCGGGGGCCTACGAGCAGTACTTC.

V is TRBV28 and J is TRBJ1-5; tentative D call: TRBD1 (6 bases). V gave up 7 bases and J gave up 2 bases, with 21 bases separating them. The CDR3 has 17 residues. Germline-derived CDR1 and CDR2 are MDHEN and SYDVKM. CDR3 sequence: CASKDRGGILGNQPQHF. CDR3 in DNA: TGTGCCAGCAAAGACAGAGGGGGGATTTTGGGCAATCAGCCCCAGCATTTT.

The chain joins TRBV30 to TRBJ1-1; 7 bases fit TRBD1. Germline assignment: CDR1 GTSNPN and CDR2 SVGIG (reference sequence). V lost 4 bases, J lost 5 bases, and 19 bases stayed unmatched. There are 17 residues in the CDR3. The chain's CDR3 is CAWKEWRAGGRWTEAFF. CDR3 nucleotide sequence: TGTGCCTGGAAAGAATGGAGGGCAGGGGGAAGATGGACTGAAGCTTTCTTT.

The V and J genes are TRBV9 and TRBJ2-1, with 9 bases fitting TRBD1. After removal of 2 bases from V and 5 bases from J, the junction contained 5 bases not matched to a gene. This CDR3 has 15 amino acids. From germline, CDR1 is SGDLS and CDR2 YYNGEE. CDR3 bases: TGTGCCAGCAGCGTCGCCGGGACAGGGAACAATGAGCAGTTCTTC. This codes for CASSVAGTGNNEQFF.